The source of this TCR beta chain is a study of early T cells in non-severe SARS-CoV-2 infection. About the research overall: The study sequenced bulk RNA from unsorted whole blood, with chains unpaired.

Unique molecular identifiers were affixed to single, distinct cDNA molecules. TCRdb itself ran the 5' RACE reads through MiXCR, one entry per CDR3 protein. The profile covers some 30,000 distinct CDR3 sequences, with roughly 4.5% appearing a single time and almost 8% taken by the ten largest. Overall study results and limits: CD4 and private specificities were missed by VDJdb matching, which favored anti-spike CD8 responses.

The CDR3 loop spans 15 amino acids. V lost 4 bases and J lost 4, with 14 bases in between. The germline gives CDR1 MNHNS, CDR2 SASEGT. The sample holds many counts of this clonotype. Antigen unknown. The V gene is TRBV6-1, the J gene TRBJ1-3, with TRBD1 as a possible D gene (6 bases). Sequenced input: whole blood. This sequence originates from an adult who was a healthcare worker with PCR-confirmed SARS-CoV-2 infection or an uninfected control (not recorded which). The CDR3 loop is CASSATDSGGNTIYF. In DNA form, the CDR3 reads TGTGCCAGCAGTGCAACGGACAGTGGAGGAAACACCATATATTTT.